The next 16 T cell receptor beta chains were all read from a single sample in a study of T-cell reconstitution after alpha-beta-depleted transplantation in children. Preparation of the TCRbeta library used unique molecular identifiers. One entry per CDR3 protein results from TCRdb running MiXCR on the PCR reads. The top ten clones hold approximately 38% of a sample with around 370,000 distinct CDR3 sequences, about 16% of them seen once. This specimen consisted of PBMCs, mostly from graft donor cells, obtained 360 days after TCRalphabeta/CD19-depleted stem cell transplant. Receptors were obtained from a male patient aged 2 to 9 who had a stem cell transplant for acute lymphoblastic leukemia, so the T cells may come from the graft donor.

This clonotype was observed a few times. In DNA form, the CDR3 reads TGTGCCAGCAGCCAAGATCACTTGGGGGGCGAGCAGTACTTC. Translating it yields CASSQDHLGGEQYF. V and J are TRBV4-2 and TRBJ2-7; tentatively, D is TRBD2 (6 bases). The CDR3 covers 14 residues. V lost 0 bases, J lost 6 bases, and 12 bases lay in between. Germline V CDR1 and CDR2: LGHNA, YNFKEQ.

This rearrangement joins TRBV20-1 to TRBJ2-1; 10 positions agree with TRBD2. V lost 2 bases, J lost 2 bases, and 0 bases stayed unmatched. The germline CDR1 and CDR2 sequences are DFQATT and SNEGSKA (reference sequence). The CDR3 runs 14 residues. CDR3 bases: TGCAGTGCTAGAAGCGGGAGGGCCTACAATGAGCAGTTCTTC. Its translation is CSARSGRAYNEQFF.

The chain employs TRBV4-3 and TRBJ2-2, with 14 nucleotides matching TRBD2. Germline CDR1 LGHNA, CDR2 YSLEER. There are 19 residues in the CDR3. J lost 5 bases, V lost 0 bases, and 8 bases had no gene match. CDR3 region: CASSQDSGTSGSVTGELFF. Written as DNA, the CDR3 is TGCGCCAGCAGCCAAGATTCCGGGACTAGCGGGAGCGTTACCGGGGAGCTGTTTTTT.

This clonotype was counted once. The chain uses TRBV27 and TRBJ2-2, with TRBD2 as a possible D gene (6 bases). Germline CDR1 and CDR2: MNHEY and SMNVEV (reference sequence). Between the trimmed V and J ends, which lost 8 bases and 2 bases, there was a span of 21 bases. This CDR3 has 17 amino acids. The CDR3 sequence is CASSTSPDSPNTGELFF. CDR3 bases: TGTGCCAGCTCTACTAGCCCCGACAGCCCCAACACCGGGGAGCTGTTTTTT.

This clonotype was recorded a few times. The chain uses TRBV7-2 and TRBJ1-1; D is unresolved. V was pared by 5 bases and J by 10 bases, with 11 bases between. The CDR3 runs to 11 residues. CDR1 SGHTA and CDR2 FQGNSA come from the germline V gene. The CDR3 nucleotides read TGTGCCAGCAGCAGCCCGGGAAGAGCTTTCTTT. Its translation: CASSSPGRAFF.

V is TRBV18 and J is TRBJ2-1, with D perhaps TRBD2 (5 bases). V was pared by 5 bases and J by 4 bases, with 18 bases between. The CDR3 is made up of 16 amino acids. Germline CDR1 reads KGHSH; CDR2 reads LQKENI. The CDR3 spells CASSSPTRSRYNEQFF. The CDR3 DNA is TGTGCCAGCTCATCGCCAACTAGGTCCCGATACAATGAGCAGTTCTTC.

This clonotype has just a few counts. The gene calls are TRBV9 and TRBJ1-1; the D is unclear. Per the germline V gene, CDR1 is SGDLS and CDR2 is YYNGEE. The V gene lost 0 bases and the J gene lost 2 bases, with 8 bases spanning the gap. CDR3 length: 14 amino acids. The DNA for the CDR3 is TGTGCCAGCAGCGTAGAGTGGAGTAACACTGAAGCTTTCTTT. It codes for CASSVEWSNTEAFF.

This clonotype appeared a few times. The V and J genes are TRBV13 and TRBJ2-7; a weak D match, TRBD2 (6 bases). Germline V gives CDR1 PRHDT, CDR2 FYEKMQ (reference sequence). This CDR3 is 14 amino acids long. V lost 7 bases and J lost 3, with 16 bases in between. The CDR3 coding sequence is TGTGCCAGCACCCCTCCCGGGAGCAGCTACGAGCAGTACTTC. Its protein is CASTPPGSSYEQYF.

This clonotype was seen repeatedly, ten times or more. This chain connects TRBV6-5 to TRBJ1-2; D gene ambiguous. CDR1 is MNHEY and CDR2 is SVGAGI in the germline V gene. The CDR3 has 11 residues. Trimming removed 0 bases at V and 14 bases at J, with 10 bases between. CDR3: CASSYSGVGTF. Here the CDR3 DNA reads TGTGCCAGCAGTTACTCGGGAGTTGGTACCTTC.

This chain connects TRBV20-1 to TRBJ2-2, with D possibly being TRBD2 (5 bases). V was cut by 2 bases and J by 4 bases, with 11 bases left in between. Germline-derived CDR1 and CDR2 are DFQATT and SNEGSKA (reference sequence). The CDR3 totals 14 residues. CDR3 DNA sequence: TGCAGTGCTAGATCGTTCGAGGGCACCGGGGAGCTGTTTTTT. Protein sequence: CSARSFEGTGELFF.

This clonotype was picked up a small number of times. The V and J genes are TRBV11-2 and TRBJ2-4, with D possibly being TRBD2 (5 bases). Looked up from germline, CDR1 is SGHAT and CDR2 is FQNNGV. V shed 1 base and J shed 3 bases, with 31 bases lying between them. This CDR3 comprises 22 residues. The CDR3 loop reads CASSLGPPSRRQLEANKNIQYF. CDR3 nucleotides: TGTGCCAGCAGCTTAGGTCCCCCTTCTCGGAGGCAGTTAGAAGCAAACAAAAACATTCAGTACTTC.

This clonotype was seen many times. V usage is TRBV5-1 and J usage is TRBJ2-2; a possible D gene is TRBD2 (6 bases). Trimming stripped 0 bases from V and 6 bases from J, with 12 bases between. The CDR3 is 15 residues long. Germline CDR1 is SGHRS and CDR2 is YFSETQ. The CDR3 is CASSLGLVSSGELFF. For the CDR3, the DNA is TGCGCCAGCAGCTTGGGACTAGTGTCTTCCGGGGAGCTGTTTTTT.

This clonotype was found many times. This sequence joins TRBV2 and TRBJ2-1; D call uncertain. The germline V gene has CDR1 SNHLY and CDR2 FYNNEI. V lost 6 bases and J 6 bases, leaving 15 bases between the germline ends. This CDR3 is 14 amino acids long. This CDR3 is CASRGSPNANEQFF. CDR3 DNA sequence: TGTGCCAGCAGGGGCAGTCCCAATGCCAATGAGCAGTTCTTC.

This clonotype appeared a few times. V is TRBV15 and J is TRBJ1-5; TRBD1 is a possible D gene (6 bases). V was clipped by 3 bases and J by 7 bases, with 13 bases between them. CDR3 length equals 14 residues. Germline CDR1 reads LNHNV; CDR2 reads YYDKDF (reference sequence). CDR3 bases: TGTGCCACCAGCAGGCAGGGGCCCGGCCAGCCCCAGCATTTT. This encodes CATSRQGPGQPQHF. Combining the CDR3 with reference TRBV15 and TRBJ1-5 gives the whole variable domain DAMVIQNPRYQVTQFGKPVTLSCSQTLNHNVMYWYQQKSSQAPKLLFHYYDKDFNNEADTPDNFQSRRPNTSFCFLDIRSPGLGDTAMYLCATSRQGPGQPQHFGDGTRLSIL.

This clonotype was counted only a few times. The chain joins TRBV28 to TRBJ1-2; unclear D gene. Germline V gene lookup returns CDR1 MDHEN and CDR2 SYDVKM. Trimming pared 6 bases from V and 2 bases from J, leaving 25 bases between. This CDR3 contains 18 residues. In DNA form, the CDR3 reads TGTGCCAGCAGACGACTCGGGCCCGGTGAAAGGATCAACTATGGCTACACCTTC. Protein product: CASRRLGPGERINYGYTF.

The genes are TRBV20-1 and TRBJ2-7, with D unclear. The CDR3 runs to 13 residues. V was pared by 0 bases and J by 7 bases, with 13 bases between. The germline V gene has CDR1 DFQATT and CDR2 SNEGSKA (reference sequence). This CDR3 reads CSARDTDPREQYF. The CDR3 coding sequence is TGCAGTGCTAGAGATACGGACCCAAGGGAGCAGTACTTC.